This TCR beta chain was captured by sequencing in a study of T-cell reconstitution after alpha-beta-depleted transplantation in children. This clonotype is labeled as medium-sized (0.01 to 0.1%). Its matching antigen is unknown. The TCRbeta library incorporated unique molecular identifiers. TCRdb re-called the PCR reads through MiXCR, storing one row per CDR3 protein. Found here are roughly 6,700 distinct CDR3 sequences, 16% of them singletons; the top ten hold approximately 15%. Study outcomes and limitations: In patients about two months after transplant, alpha-beta T cells reportedly arose from several hundred expanded graft clones. TCRbeta diversity was high at day 60 in some patients (a result of surviving recipient T cells and thymic progenitors). Diversity and T-cell counts at one year after transplant derived mostly from new T cells.

Germline V lookup: CDR1 LGHNA, CDR2 YNFKEQ. CDR3 length: 14 amino acids. Losses at the gene ends were 3 bases for V and 1 base for J; bases not matched to a gene: 2. This chain links TRBV4-2 with TRBJ2-5, with TRBD1 matching 7 bases. The TCR sequence derives from a boy aged 2-9 years with acute lymphoblastic leukemia, due to receive a stem cell transplant. The source material was PBMCs, sampled before TCRalphabeta/CD19-depleted stem cell transplant. CDR3 residues: CASSQRTGQETQYF. CDR3 coding DNA: TGTGCCAGCAGCCAGAGGACAGGCCAAGAGACCCAGTACTTC.